This TCR beta chain emerged from a study of cytomegalovirus exposure and HLA in healthy donors. Profiled with immunoSEQ multiplex PCR; TCRdb holds only in-frame clones, not every one. The sample lists about 140,000 clones, about 86% occurring once. Germline CDR1 reads MNHEY; CDR2 reads SMNVEV (reference sequence). Trimming at V came to 3 bases and at J to 3 bases, leaving 9 bases not matched to a gene. The CDR3 runs to 18 residues. The TCR was taken from a man younger than 35 in good health and CMV-seronegative. The rearrangement joins TRBV27 to TRBJ2-4; 12 nucleotides agree with TRBD1. The sequencing input was PBMCs. The CDR3 nucleotides read TGTGCCAGCAGTTTGGGGGGACAGGGGGCCCAATTCAAAAACATTCAGTACTTC. Protein: CASSLGGQGAQFKNIQYF.